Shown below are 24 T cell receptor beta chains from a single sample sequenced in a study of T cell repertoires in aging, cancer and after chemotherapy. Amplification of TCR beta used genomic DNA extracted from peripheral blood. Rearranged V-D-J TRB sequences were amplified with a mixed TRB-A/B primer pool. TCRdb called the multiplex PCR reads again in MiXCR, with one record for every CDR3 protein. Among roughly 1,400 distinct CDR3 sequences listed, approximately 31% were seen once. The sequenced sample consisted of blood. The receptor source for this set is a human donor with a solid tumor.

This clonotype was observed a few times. The CDR3 DNA reads TGTGCCAGCAGCTTGAGCTTGGGTCCCGGGGAGCTGTTTTTT. Translating it yields CASSLSLGPGELFF. V and J are TRBV11-1 and TRBJ2-2; the D is unclear. The CDR3 has 14 amino acids. Germline CDR1 reads SGHAT; CDR2 reads FQDESV (reference sequence). V was cut by 3 bases and J by 6 bases, with 11 bases left in between.

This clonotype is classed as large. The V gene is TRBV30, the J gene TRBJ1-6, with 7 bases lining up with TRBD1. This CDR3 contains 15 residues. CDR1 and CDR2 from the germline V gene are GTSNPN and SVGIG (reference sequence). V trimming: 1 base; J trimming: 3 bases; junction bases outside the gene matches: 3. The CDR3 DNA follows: TGTGCCTGGAGTGGGGGACAGATCTATAATTCACCCCTCCACTTT. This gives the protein CAWSGGQIYNSPLHF.

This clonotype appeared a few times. CDR3 bases: TGTGCCAGCAGTTTCGACAGGGTGGGGGCCAAAAACATTCAGTACTTC. Amino acid sequence: CASSFDRVGAKNIQYF. This sequence joins TRBV6-5 and TRBJ2-4; 7 bases line up with TRBD1. J gave up 1 base and V 4 bases, and 7 bases lay outside the gene matches. The CDR3 consists of 16 residues. Germline CDR1 reads MNHEY; CDR2 reads SVGAGI.

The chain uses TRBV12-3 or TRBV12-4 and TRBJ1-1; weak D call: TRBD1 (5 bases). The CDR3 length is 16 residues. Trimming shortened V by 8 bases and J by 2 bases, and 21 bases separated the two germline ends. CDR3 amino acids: CASSPQSAGANTEAFF. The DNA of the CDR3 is TGTGCCAGCTCACCACAGTCGGCCGGGGCAAACACTGAAGCTTTCTTT.

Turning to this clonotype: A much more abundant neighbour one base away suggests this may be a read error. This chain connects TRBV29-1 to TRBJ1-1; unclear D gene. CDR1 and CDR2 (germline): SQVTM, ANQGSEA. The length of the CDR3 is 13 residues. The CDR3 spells CSVVGLAYTKAFF. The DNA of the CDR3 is TGCAGCGTTGTTGGGTTGGCCTACACTAAAGCTTTCTTT.

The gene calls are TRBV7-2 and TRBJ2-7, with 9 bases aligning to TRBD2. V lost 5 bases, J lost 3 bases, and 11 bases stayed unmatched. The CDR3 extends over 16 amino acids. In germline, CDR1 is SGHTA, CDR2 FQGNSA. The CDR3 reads CASSRAPSGNDYEQYF. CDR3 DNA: TGTGCCAGCAGCCGAGCTCCTAGCGGGAACGACTACGAGCAGTACTTC.

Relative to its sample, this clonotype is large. The CDR3 protein is CSGGQGGANYGYTF. CDR3 nucleotide sequence: TGCAGCGGCGGCCAGGGCGGTGCTAACTATGGCTACACCTTC. This chain links TRBV29-1 with TRBJ1-2; tentative D call: TRBD1 (5 bases). V lost 7 bases and J 0 bases, leaving 15 bases between the germline ends. The CDR3 length is 14 residues. Per germline, CDR1 SQVTM and CDR2 ANQGSEA.

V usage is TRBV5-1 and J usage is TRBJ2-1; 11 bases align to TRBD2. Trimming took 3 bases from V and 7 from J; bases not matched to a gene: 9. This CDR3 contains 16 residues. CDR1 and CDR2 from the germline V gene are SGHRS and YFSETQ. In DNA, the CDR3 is TGCGCCAGCAGCTCTGGGACTAGCGGAGGGAGGAATGAGCAGTTCTTC. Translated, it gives CASSSGTSGGRNEQFF.

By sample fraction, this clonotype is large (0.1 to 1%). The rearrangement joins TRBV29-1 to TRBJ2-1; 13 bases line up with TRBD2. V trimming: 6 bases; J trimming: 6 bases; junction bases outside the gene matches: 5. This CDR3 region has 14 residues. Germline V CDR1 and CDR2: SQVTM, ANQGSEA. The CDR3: CSVDGTSGTNEQFF. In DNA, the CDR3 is TGCAGCGTCGACGGGACTAGCGGGACCAATGAGCAGTTCTTC.

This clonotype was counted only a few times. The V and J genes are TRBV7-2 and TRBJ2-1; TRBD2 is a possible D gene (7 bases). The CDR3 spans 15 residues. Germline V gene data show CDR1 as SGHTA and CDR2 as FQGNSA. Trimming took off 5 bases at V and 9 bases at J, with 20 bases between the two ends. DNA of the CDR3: TGTGCCAGCAGCCCTGGGAGGGGGGTCTTGGGTGAGCAGTTCTTC. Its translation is CASSPGRGVLGEQFF.

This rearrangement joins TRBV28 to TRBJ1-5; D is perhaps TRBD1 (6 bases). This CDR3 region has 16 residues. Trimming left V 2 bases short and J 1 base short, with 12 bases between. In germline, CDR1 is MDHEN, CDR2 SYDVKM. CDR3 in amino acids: CASSLMGGLSNQPQHF. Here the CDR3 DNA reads TGTGCCAGCAGTTTAATGGGGGGGCTGAGCAATCAGCCCCAGCATTTT.

The CDR3 spells CASSSGSYNEQFF. CDR3 nucleotide sequence: TGTGCCAGCAGCTCGGGCTCCTACAATGAGCAGTTCTTC. The rearrangement joins TRBV11-2 to TRBJ2-1, with D unclear. Germline CDR1 reads SGHAT; CDR2 reads FQNNGV. The V end lost 4 bases, the J end lost 0 bases, and 4 bases lay between the germline ends. The CDR3 loop spans 13 amino acids.

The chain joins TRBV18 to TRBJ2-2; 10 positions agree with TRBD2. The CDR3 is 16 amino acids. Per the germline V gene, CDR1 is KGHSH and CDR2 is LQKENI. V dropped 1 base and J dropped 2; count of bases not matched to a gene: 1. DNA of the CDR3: TGTGCCAGCTCACCACTAGCGGGAGGTAACACCGGGGAGCTGTTTTTT. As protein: CASSPLAGGNTGELFF.

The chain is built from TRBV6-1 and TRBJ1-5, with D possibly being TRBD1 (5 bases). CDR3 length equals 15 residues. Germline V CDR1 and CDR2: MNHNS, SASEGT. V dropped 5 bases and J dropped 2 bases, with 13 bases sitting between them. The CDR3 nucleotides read TGTGCCAGCAGTTGGGGCAACGGAGGCAATCAGCCCCAGCATTTT. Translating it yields CASSWGNGGNQPQHF.

The CDR3 loop reads CASSPRTSGGLNTGELFF. Written as DNA, the CDR3 is TGTGCCAGCAGCCCGAGGACTAGCGGGGGGTTAAACACCGGGGAGCTGTTTTTT. The V gene is TRBV7-9, the J gene TRBJ2-2; 14 bases are shared with TRBD2. The CDR3 has 18 amino acids. V lost 5 bases, J lost 2 bases, and 7 bases stayed unmatched. Germline V gene sequence: CDR1 SEHNR, CDR2 FQNEAQ (reference sequence).

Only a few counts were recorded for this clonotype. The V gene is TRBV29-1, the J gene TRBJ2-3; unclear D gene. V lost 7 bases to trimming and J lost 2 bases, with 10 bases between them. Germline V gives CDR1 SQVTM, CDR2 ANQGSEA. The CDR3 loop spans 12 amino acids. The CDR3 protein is CSGLADTDTQYF. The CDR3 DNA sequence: TGCAGCGGGCTGGCTGACACAGATACGCAGTATTTT.

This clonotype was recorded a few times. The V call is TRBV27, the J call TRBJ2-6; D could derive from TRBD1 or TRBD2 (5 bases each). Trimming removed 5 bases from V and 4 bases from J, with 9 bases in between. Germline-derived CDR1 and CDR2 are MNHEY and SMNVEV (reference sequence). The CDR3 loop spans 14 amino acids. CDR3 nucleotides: TGTGCCAGCAGTCCACGGGACGGGGCCAACGTCCTGACTTTC. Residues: CASSPRDGANVLTF.

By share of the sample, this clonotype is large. The CDR3 region has the DNA TGTGCCAGCAGTTACTCGGGATATGGGGAGCAGTACTTC. Translated: CASSYSGYGEQYF. V and J are TRBV6-5 and TRBJ2-7; no reliable D call. The V and J ends lost 0 bases and 7 bases respectively, with 10 bases between them. The CDR3 loop spans 13 amino acids. CDR1 MNHEY and CDR2 SVGAGI come from the germline V gene.

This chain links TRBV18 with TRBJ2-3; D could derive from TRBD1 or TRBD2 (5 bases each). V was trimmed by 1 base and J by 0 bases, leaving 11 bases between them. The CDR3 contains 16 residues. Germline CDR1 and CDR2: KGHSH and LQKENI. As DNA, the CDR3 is TGTGCCAGCTCACCACAGGGACGGCTTAGCACAGATACGCAGTATTTT. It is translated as CASSPQGRLSTDTQYF.

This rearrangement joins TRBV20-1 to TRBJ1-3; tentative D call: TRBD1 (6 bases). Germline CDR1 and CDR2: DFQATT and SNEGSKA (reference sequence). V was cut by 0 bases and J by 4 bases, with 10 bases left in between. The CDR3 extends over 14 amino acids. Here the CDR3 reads CSARDGGWGNTIYF. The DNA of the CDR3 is TGCAGTGCTAGAGACGGGGGCTGGGGAAACACCATATATTTT.

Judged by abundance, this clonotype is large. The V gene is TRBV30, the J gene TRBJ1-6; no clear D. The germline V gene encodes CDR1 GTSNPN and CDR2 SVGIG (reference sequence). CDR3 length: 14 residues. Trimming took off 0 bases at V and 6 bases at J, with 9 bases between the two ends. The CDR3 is CAWSVMMGNSPLHF. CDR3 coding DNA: TGTGCCTGGAGTGTTATGATGGGTAATTCACCCCTCCACTTT.

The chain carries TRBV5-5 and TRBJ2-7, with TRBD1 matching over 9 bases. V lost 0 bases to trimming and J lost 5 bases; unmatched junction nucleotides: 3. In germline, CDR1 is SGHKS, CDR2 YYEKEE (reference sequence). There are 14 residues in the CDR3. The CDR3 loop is CASSLEWTGDEQYF. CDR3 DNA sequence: TGTGCCAGCAGCTTGGAGTGGACAGGGGACGAGCAGTACTTC.

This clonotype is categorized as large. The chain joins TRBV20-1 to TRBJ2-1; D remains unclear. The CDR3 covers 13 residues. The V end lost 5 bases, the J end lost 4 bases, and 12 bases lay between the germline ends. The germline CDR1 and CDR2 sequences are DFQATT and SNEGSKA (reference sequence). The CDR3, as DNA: TGCAGTGCTTGGGCGGATCGGTACAATGAGCAGTTCTTC. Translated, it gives CSAWADRYNEQFF.

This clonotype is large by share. CDR3 sequence: CASSYRGLATDTQYF. Here the CDR3 DNA reads TGTGCCAGCAGCTACCGGGGACTAGCGACAGATACGCAGTATTTT. This chain links TRBV7-2 with TRBJ2-3; 10 bases are a match to TRBD2. The CDR3 sequence is 15 residues long. CDR1 and CDR2 from the germline V gene are SGHTA and FQGNSA. J gave up 3 bases and V 4 bases, and 4 bases lay outside the gene matches.